The present TCR beta chain was sequenced within a study of control samples from healthy donors and cancer patients. Sequencing used immunoSEQ multiplex PCR; TCRdb keeps in-frame clones, though not all of them. This sample carries roughly 220,000 clones, 85% to 95% of them seen once, and the ten largest clones take more than 1.3%. The CDR3 loop spans 16 amino acids. V dropped 4 bases and J dropped 2 bases, with 15 bases sitting between them. The germline V gene has CDR1 MGHRA and CDR2 YSYEKL. The source of this sequence is a man aged 50-60 years in good health. Sequencing input: blood. The V gene is TRBV4-1, the J gene TRBJ1-3; unclear D gene. The CDR3 region is CASSRTGVSAGNTIYF. Written as DNA, the CDR3 is TGCGCCAGCAGCCGCACCGGGGTATCTGCTGGAAACACCATATATTTT.